These T cell receptor beta chains were read from a single sample in a study of beta chain features in type 1 diabetes. Data came from immunoSEQ multiplex PCR; TCRdb stores just in-frame clones and leaves some out. The sample lists roughly 180,000 clones, approximately 7.8% occurring once. Sequencing used central memory CD4+ T cells from blood. Receptors were obtained from a woman in her forties with type 1 diabetes. The CDR3 runs from the conserved cysteine through the conserved F or W. The D gene is left open where the match is weak. Clone size appears in some rows only: once, few, many, or a class for an expanded clone.

V gene: TRBV15; clone size: NA; D gene: NA; J gene: TRBJ1-6; CDR3 protein: CATSRRAGGHSPLHF; CDR3 DNA: TGTGCCACCAGCAGGAGGGCGGGAGGGCATTCACCCCTCCACTTT
V gene: TRBV19; clone size: NA; D gene: TRBD2; J gene: TRBJ2-1; CDR3 protein: CASRPGGALNEQFF; CDR3 DNA: TGTGCCAGCCGGCCGGGGGGGGCTCTCAATGAGCAGTTCTTC
V gene: TRBV19; clone size: few; D gene: NA; J gene: TRBJ1-1; CDR3 protein: CASQAGYDSEAFF; CDR3 DNA: TGTGCCAGCCAAGCGGGGTATGATTCTGAAGCTTTCTTT
V gene: TRBV9; clone size: NA; D gene: NA; J gene: TRBJ1-1; CDR3 protein: CASSRGGNTEAFF; CDR3 DNA: TGTGCCAGCAGCCGGGGAGGGAACACTGAAGCTTTCTTT
V gene: TRBV11-3; clone size: few; D gene: TRBD2; J gene: TRBJ2-7; CDR3 protein: CASSFSYGRGGYEQYF; CDR3 DNA: TGTGCCAGCAGCTTCAGCTACGGGCGGGGGGGGTACGAGCAGTACTTC
V gene: TRBV7-2; clone size: NA; D gene: TRBD2; J gene: TRBJ2-1; CDR3 protein: CASSRALTSSYNEQFF; CDR3 DNA: TGTGCCAGCAGCCGAGCATTGACTAGCAGCTACAATGAGCAGTTCTTC
V gene: TRBV11-1; clone size: few; D gene: TRBD1; J gene: TRBJ2-7; CDR3 protein: CASSLAGTGPYEQYF; CDR3 DNA: TGTGCCAGCAGCTTAGCCGGGACAGGGCCCTACGAGCAGTACTTC
V gene: TRBV5-4; clone size: NA; D gene: NA; J gene: TRBJ2-3; CDR3 protein: CASRTTGRSDTQYF; CDR3 DNA: TGTGCCAGCCGTACGACGGGGAGATCGGATACGCAGTATTTT
V gene: TRBV7-2; clone size: NA; D gene: TRBD2; J gene: TRBJ2-5; CDR3 protein: CASSLGTSGGETQYF; CDR3 DNA: TGTGCCAGCAGCTTAGGGACTAGCGGGGGGGAGACCCAGTACTTC
V gene: TRBV18; clone size: few; D gene: NA; J gene: TRBJ1-6; CDR3 protein: CASSPLGRVAHNSPLHF; CDR3 DNA: TGTGCCAGCTCACCGCTCGGGAGGGTGGCCCATAATTCACCCCTCCACTTT
V gene: TRBV7-9; clone size: many; D gene: NA; J gene: TRBJ2-5; CDR3 protein: CASSLRLDEETQYF; CDR3 DNA: TGTGCCAGCAGCTTAAGACTAGATGAAGAGACCCAGTACTTC
V gene: TRBV30; clone size: NA; D gene: NA; J gene: TRBJ1-5; CDR3 protein: CAWSFSGTRNQPQHF; CDR3 DNA: TGTGCCTGGAGTTTTTCCGGGACTCGCAATCAGCCCCAGCATTTT
V gene: TRBV7-2; clone size: many; D gene: TRBD1; J gene: TRBJ2-4; CDR3 protein: CASSADQGDIQYF; CDR3 DNA: TGTGCCAGCAGCGCGGACCAGGGGGACATTCAGTACTTC
V gene: TRBV30; clone size: many; D gene: NA; J gene: TRBJ1-5; CDR3 protein: CAWSVVGRNNQPQHF; CDR3 DNA: TGTGCCTGGAGTGTTGTTGGCAGGAACAATCAGCCCCAGCATTTT
V gene: TRBV29-1; clone size: NA; D gene: NA; J gene: TRBJ1-2; CDR3 protein: CSGGVDGYTF; CDR3 DNA: TGCAGCGGGGGAGTAGATGGCTACACCTTC
V gene: TRBV19; clone size: few; D gene: NA; J gene: TRBJ2-1; CDR3 protein: CASSIGTTTANEQFF; CDR3 DNA: TGTGCCAGTAGTATAGGGACTACGACTGCGAATGAGCAGTTCTTC
V gene: TRBV29-1; clone size: few; D gene: NA; J gene: TRBJ1-2; CDR3 protein: CSAPQGDGYTF; CDR3 DNA: TGCAGCGCGCCCCAGGGTGATGGCTACACCTTC
V gene: TRBV6-1; clone size: few; D gene: TRBD1; J gene: TRBJ2-4; CDR3 protein: CASSAATGVVKNIQYF; CDR3 DNA: TGTGCCAGCAGTGCTGCGACAGGGGTAGTAAAAAACATTCAGTACTTC
V gene: TRBV7-8; clone size: many; D gene: NA; J gene: TRBJ2-2; CDR3 protein: CASSFQGGTGELFF; CDR3 DNA: TGTGCCAGCAGCTTCCAGGGAGGCACCGGGGAGCTGTTTTTT
V gene: TRBV5-4; clone size: few; D gene: NA; J gene: TRBJ2-2; CDR3 protein: CASSRTTGELFF; CDR3 DNA: TGTGCCAGCAGCCGTACAACCGGGGAGCTGTTTTTT
V gene: TRBV4-1; clone size: NA; D gene: NA; J gene: TRBJ1-1; CDR3 protein: CASSQDPWTRRNTEAFF; CDR3 DNA: TGCGCCAGCAGCCAAGATCCGTGGACAAGGCGGAACACTGAAGCTTTCTTT
V gene: TRBV7-2; clone size: few; D gene: NA; J gene: TRBJ1-5; CDR3 protein: CASSFLAQPQHF; CDR3 DNA: TGTGCCAGCAGCTTTTTGGCTCAGCCCCAGCATTTT
V gene: TRBV19; clone size: few; D gene: NA; J gene: TRBJ2-5; CDR3 protein: CASRSEETQYF; CDR3 DNA: TGTGCCAGTAGATCCGAGGAGACCCAGTACTTC
V gene: TRBV6-5; clone size: NA; D gene: NA; J gene: TRBJ2-5; CDR3 protein: CASSYGWQAETQYF; CDR3 DNA: TGTGCCAGCAGTTACGGATGGCAGGCGGAGACCCAGTACTTC
V gene: TRBV7-2; clone size: few; D gene: NA; J gene: TRBJ2-5; CDR3 protein: CASSLDPFGETQYF; CDR3 DNA: TGTGCCAGCAGCTTAGACCCGTTCGGGGAGACCCAGTACTTC
V gene: TRBV18; clone size: NA; D gene: TRBD1; J gene: TRBJ2-1; CDR3 protein: CASSPRTGNEQFF; CDR3 DNA: TGTGCCAGCTCACCCCGGACAGGGAATGAGCAGTTCTTC
V gene: TRBV7-9; clone size: many; D gene: TRBD1; J gene: TRBJ1-3; CDR3 protein: CASSSIQGDSGNTIYF; CDR3 DNA: TGTGCCAGCAGCTCTATCCAGGGGGATTCTGGAAACACCATATATTTT
V gene: TRBV15; clone size: NA; D gene: NA; J gene: TRBJ2-1; CDR3 protein: CATSIVRLGHNEQFF; CDR3 DNA: TGTGCCACCAGCATTGTCCGGTTGGGGCACAATGAGCAGTTCTTC
V gene: TRBV28; clone size: NA; D gene: NA; J gene: TRBJ1-1; CDR3 protein: CASSLFRGGTEAFF; CDR3 DNA: TGTGCCAGCAGTTTGTTTAGGGGGGGGACTGAAGCTTTCTTT
V gene: TRBV5-1; clone size: few; D gene: NA; J gene: TRBJ2-7; CDR3 protein: CASSLAEKKYF; CDR3 DNA: TGCGCCAGCAGCTTGGCTGAGAAAAAGTACTTC
V gene: TRBV4-2; clone size: few; D gene: TRBD2; J gene: TRBJ2-3; CDR3 protein: CASSQGGLAGVTDTQYF; CDR3 DNA: TGTGCCAGCAGCCAAGGGGGACTAGCGGGGGTCACAGATACGCAGTATTTT
V gene: TRBV28; clone size: NA; D gene: TRBD2; J gene: TRBJ2-3; CDR3 protein: CASSELAGEDTQYF; CDR3 DNA: TGTGCCAGCAGCGAACTAGCGGGAGAAGATACGCAGTATTTT
V gene: TRBV7-2; clone size: NA; D gene: TRBD1; J gene: TRBJ1-6; CDR3 protein: CASSLNAGGRSSPLHF; CDR3 DNA: TGTGCCAGCAGCTTAAACGCAGGGGGCAGATCGTCGCCCCTCCACTTT
V gene: TRBV11-2; clone size: few; D gene: NA; J gene: TRBJ2-1; CDR3 protein: CASSSGGYNEQFF; CDR3 DNA: TGTGCCAGCAGCTCCGGAGGGTACAATGAGCAGTTCTTC
V gene: TRBV15; clone size: NA; D gene: NA; J gene: TRBJ1-5; CDR3 protein: CATSLDSNQPQHF; CDR3 DNA: TGTGCCACCAGCCTTGACAGTAATCAGCCCCAGCATTTT
V gene: TRBV6-5; clone size: NA; D gene: NA; J gene: TRBJ1-5; CDR3 protein: CASSYEQGDQPQHF; CDR3 DNA: TGTGCCAGCAGTTACGAACAGGGAGACCAGCCCCAGCATTTT
V gene: TRBV15; clone size: medium-sized; D gene: NA; J gene: TRBJ1-5; CDR3 protein: CATSSLQPQHF; CDR3 DNA: TGTGCCACCAGCAGTCTCCAGCCCCAGCATTTT
V gene: TRBV28; clone size: few; D gene: TRBD1; J gene: TRBJ2-5; CDR3 protein: CASRQGTTRQETQYF; CDR3 DNA: TGTGCCAGCAGACAGGGGACAACACGACAAGAGACCCAGTACTTC
V gene: TRBV5-6; clone size: NA; D gene: NA; J gene: TRBJ2-3; CDR3 protein: CASSSGHTAADTQYF; CDR3 DNA: TGTGCCAGCAGCTCGGGACATACGGCGGCAGATACGCAGTATTTT
V gene: TRBV5-4; clone size: few; D gene: NA; J gene: TRBJ2-5; CDR3 protein: CASSLGTGEETQYF; CDR3 DNA: TGTGCCAGCAGCTTGGGTACGGGAGAAGAGACCCAGTACTTC
V gene: TRBV25-1; clone size: NA; D gene: TRBD1; J gene: TRBJ1-1; CDR3 protein: CASRGTGNTEAFF; CDR3 DNA: TGTGCCAGCCGAGGGACAGGGAACACTGAAGCTTTCTTT
V gene: TRBV11-2; clone size: many; D gene: NA; J gene: TRBJ2-2; CDR3 protein: CASSFGTGLTGELFF; CDR3 DNA: TGTGCCAGCAGCTTCGGGACTGGTCTTACCGGGGAGCTGTTTTTT
V gene: TRBV18; clone size: few; D gene: TRBD2; J gene: TRBJ2-3; CDR3 protein: CASSPGLAGTDTQYF; CDR3 DNA: TGTGCCAGCTCACCGGGACTAGCGGGAACAGATACGCAGTATTTT
V gene: TRBV29-1; clone size: NA; D gene: NA; J gene: TRBJ1-2; CDR3 protein: CSVWAGESYGYTF; CDR3 DNA: TGCAGCGTCTGGGCCGGGGAGAGCTATGGCTACACCTTC